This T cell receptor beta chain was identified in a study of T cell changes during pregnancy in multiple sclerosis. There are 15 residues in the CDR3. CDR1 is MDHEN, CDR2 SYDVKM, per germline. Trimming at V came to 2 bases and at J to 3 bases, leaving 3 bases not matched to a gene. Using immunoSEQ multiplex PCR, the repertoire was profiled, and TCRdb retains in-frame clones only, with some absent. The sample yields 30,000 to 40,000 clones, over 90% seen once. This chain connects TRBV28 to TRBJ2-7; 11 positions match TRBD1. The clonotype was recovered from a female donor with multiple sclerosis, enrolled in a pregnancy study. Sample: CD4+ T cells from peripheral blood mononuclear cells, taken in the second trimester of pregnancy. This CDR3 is CASSLGGTGGYEQYF. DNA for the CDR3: TGTGCCAGCAGTTTAGGTGGGACAGGGGGCTACGAGCAGTACTTC. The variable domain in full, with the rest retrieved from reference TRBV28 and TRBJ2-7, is DVKVTQSSRYLVKRTGEKVFLECVQDMDHENMFWYRQDPGLGLRLIYFSYDVKMKEKGDIPEGYSVSREKKERFSLILESASTNQTSMYLCASSLGGTGGYEQYFGPGTRLTVT.